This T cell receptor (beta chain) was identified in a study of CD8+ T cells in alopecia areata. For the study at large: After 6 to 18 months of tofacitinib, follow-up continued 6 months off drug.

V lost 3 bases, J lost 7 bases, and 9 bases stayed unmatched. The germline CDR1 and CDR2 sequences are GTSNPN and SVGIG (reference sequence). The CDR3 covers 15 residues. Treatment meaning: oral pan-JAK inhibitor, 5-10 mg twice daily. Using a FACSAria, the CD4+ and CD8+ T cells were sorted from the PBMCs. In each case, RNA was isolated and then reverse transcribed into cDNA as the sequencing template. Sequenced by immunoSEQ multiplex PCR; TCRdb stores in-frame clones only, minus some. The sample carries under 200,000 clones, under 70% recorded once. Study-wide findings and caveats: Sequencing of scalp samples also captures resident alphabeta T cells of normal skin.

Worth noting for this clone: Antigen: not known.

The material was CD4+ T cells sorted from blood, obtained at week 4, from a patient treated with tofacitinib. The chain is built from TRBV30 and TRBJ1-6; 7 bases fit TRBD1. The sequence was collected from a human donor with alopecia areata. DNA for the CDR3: TGTGCCTGGAGCAAAACCGGGACAGCCAATTCACCCCTCCACTTT. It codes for CAWSKTGTANSPLHF.